Listed below are T cell receptor beta chains from one sample, sequenced in a study of blood T cell repertoires in COVID-19. Clones were read by immunoSEQ multiplex PCR, and TCRdb kept only the in-frame ones, dropping some. The repertoire holds roughly 140,000 clones, with approximately 88% as singletons. The sample taken for sequencing was peripheral blood. Source of these receptors: a human donor in a cohort sampled during active COVID-19. Both conserved end residues are part of each CDR3. The order of the fields is D gene, V gene, clone size, J gene, CDR3 DNA, CDR3 protein. D genes are given only for firm matches. Rows may omit the clone size; those that give it use once, few, many or a size class.

>.|TRBV7-4|.|TRBJ2-7
TGTGCCAGCAGCCGCCGCCGGGACACCACCTACGAGCAGTACTTC
CASSRRRDTTYEQYF
>TRBD2|TRBV9|.|TRBJ2-5
TGTGCCAGCAGCGTAGAGGGGGGACTAGCGAGAGAGACCCAGTACTTC
CASSVEGGLARETQYF
>TRBD1|TRBV12-3/TRBV12-4|once|TRBJ1-1
TGTGCCAGCAGTTTGCCAGGGGGCACTGAAGCTTTCTTT
CASSLPGGTEAFF
>TRBD2|TRBV4-2|.|TRBJ2-7
TGTGCCAGCAGCCAAGATTTAGCGGGGTATGACGAGCAGTACTTC
CASSQDLAGYDEQYF
>.|TRBV10-1|.|TRBJ1-4
TGCGCCAGCAGTGAGTCGAGGCAGCTGAATGAAAAACTGTTTTTT
CASSESRQLNEKLFF
>TRBD1|TRBV6-2/TRBV6-3|.|TRBJ1-2
TGTGCCAGCAGTTACGATCCTAACAGGGGCGTCCATGGCTACACCTTC
CASSYDPNRGVHGYTF
>TRBD1|TRBV6-5|.|TRBJ2-3
TGTGCCAGCAGCGAGGGGGCGCGGAATACGCAGTATTTT
CASSEGARNTQYF
>.|TRBV27|.|TRBJ1-6
TGTGCCAGCAGTTTAAAGCGCACGAGCTATAATTCACCCCTCCACTTT
CASSLKRTSYNSPLHF
>.|TRBV3-1/TRBV3-2|few|TRBJ1-5
TGTGCCAGCAGCCAAAGGGGTAGTCAGCCCCAGCATTTT
CASSQRGSQPQHF
>TRBD1|TRBV7-2|.|TRBJ1-2
TGTGCCAGCAGCTCCCTACTCCGACAGGGGGCCAACTATGGCTACACCTTC
CASSSLLRQGANYGYTF
>TRBD1|TRBV6-5|once|TRBJ2-7
TGTGCCAGCAGTCCCGGGACAGGGAACGAGCAGTACTTC
CASSPGTGNEQYF
>TRBD2|TRBV7-8|.|TRBJ2-3
TGTGCCAGCAGCTCGACTAGCGGGGGGGCTGATACGCAGTATTTT
CASSSTSGGADTQYF
>.|TRBV5-6|.|TRBJ1-2
TGTGCCAGCAGCTTGGAGAGGACATGGTATGGCTACACCTTC
CASSLERTWYGYTF
>TRBD2|TRBV6-5|once|TRBJ2-1
TGTGCCAGCAGTTACTTTAAGCGGGGCGGTTACAATGAGCAGTTCTTC
CASSYFKRGGYNEQFF
>.|TRBV14|.|TRBJ1-6
TGTGCCAGCAGCCAATCAAACCAAGTGGGGGGCTCCTATAATTCACCCCTCCACTTT
CASSQSNQVGGSYNSPLHF
>TRBD1|TRBV7-6|.|TRBJ2-7
TGTGCCAGCAGCCTCAGGGGGCGTTCCTCTTACGAGCAGTACTTC
CASSLRGRSSYEQYF
>.|TRBV11-2|.|TRBJ1-5
TGTGCCAGCAGCCCAGAGGGGAGGGGTCAGCCCCAGCATTTT
CASSPEGRGQPQHF
>.|TRBV14|.|TRBJ2-5
TGTGCCAGCAGGCTCTCGGGGGGCCCAGAGACCCAGTACTTC
CASRLSGGPETQYF
>.|TRBV7-3|.|TRBJ2-2
TGTGCCAGCAATCAGGGGCCGCACACCGGGGAGCTGTTTTTT
CASNQGPHTGELFF
>.|TRBV5-1|.|TRBJ2-3
TGCGCCAGTGGCAGGGGAAGCACAGATACGCAGTATTTT
CASGRGSTDTQYF
>.|TRBV29-1|.|TRBJ2-4
TGCAGCGTCACCGGGGAGGAGAGACGAGGAAACATTCAGTACTTC
CSVTGEERRGNIQYF
>TRBD1|TRBV7-9|few|TRBJ1-5
TGTGCCAGCAGCGACGGTGGACAGGGGGCTAGCAATCAGCCCCAGCATTTT
CASSDGGQGASNQPQHF
>TRBD1|TRBV18|.|TRBJ1-2
TGTGCCAGCTCCTCTTTTCGACAGGGGGATGGCTACACCTTC
CASSSFRQGDGYTF
>.|TRBV4-1|.|TRBJ1-1
TGCGCCAGCAGCCAAGCGGTCAAACCAGGGGACGACACTGAAGCTTTCTTT
CASSQAVKPGDDTEAFF
>.|TRBV7-9|.|TRBJ1-6
TGTGCCAGCAGCGGGGATGCAGGGTCCAAGGGTTCACCCCTCCACTTT
CASSGDAGSKGSPLHF
>.|TRBV19|.|TRBJ2-5
TGTGCCAGTAGTAACATTGGTTGGGAGACCCAGTACTTC
CASSNIGWETQYF
>.|TRBV19|.|TRBJ2-5
TGTGCCAGTAGTATGGGACTGTACCAAGAGACCCAGTACTTC
CASSMGLYQETQYF
>.|TRBV7-9|once|TRBJ2-7
TGTGCCAGCAGCTCCCGGGTCCACGGGATCTACGAGCAGTACTTC
CASSSRVHGIYEQYF
>.|TRBV7-9|once|TRBJ2-7
TGTGCCAGCAGCTTAAGTGGGAGCTACGAGCAGTACTTC
CASSLSGSYEQYF
>TRBD1|TRBV18|.|TRBJ2-6
TGTGCCAGCTCACCAGACAGGGCCAGGGGGGCCAACGTCCTGACTTTC
CASSPDRARGANVLTF
>.|TRBV5-1|.|TRBJ2-3
TGCGCCAGCAGAAAGGAGGGAGATACGCAGTATTTT
CASRKEGDTQYF
>.|TRBV29-1|.|TRBJ2-5
TGCAGCGCTATGGGATATAGGGAGCAAGAGACCCAGTACTTC
CSAMGYREQETQYF
>TRBD2|TRBV5-1|.|TRBJ2-1
TGCGCCAGCAGCTCCCTAGCGGGGGGCCTCAATGAGCAGTTCTTC
CASSSLAGGLNEQFF
>TRBD1|TRBV6-5|.|TRBJ2-5
TGTGCCAGCAGTCAGACAGGGGTCAGGGAGACCCAGTACTTC
CASSQTGVRETQYF
>TRBD1|TRBV9|.|TRBJ1-3
TGTGCCAGCAGCGTCGGACAGGGTTTTGGAAACACCATATATTTT
CASSVGQGFGNTIYF
>.|TRBV5-5|.|TRBJ1-5
TGTGCCAGCAGCTTGGCAGGGATTGGTCAGCCCCAGCATTTT
CASSLAGIGQPQHF
>TRBD2|TRBV10-3|once|TRBJ2-7
TGTGCCATCAGTGAACCCCTGGGACTAGCGGGGGGCATCGAGCAGTACTTC
CAISEPLGLAGGIEQYF
>.|TRBV3-1/TRBV3-2|.|TRBJ2-7
TGTGCCAGCAGCCAAGATAGGCGGAACGAGCAGTACTTC
CASSQDRRNEQYF
>TRBD2|TRBV2|.|TRBJ2-3
TGTGCCAGCAGGAGGCGGGGGGGCACAGATACGCAGTATTTT
CASRRRGGTDTQYF
>TRBD1|TRBV15|.|TRBJ1-5
TGTGCCACCAGCAGAGATAAGAGGGGGCATCGCAATCAGCCCCAGCATTTT
CATSRDKRGHRNQPQHF
>.|TRBV24-1|.|TRBJ2-7
TGTGCCACCGGGGCGACACAACCCTACGAGCAGTACTTC
CATGATQPYEQYF
>.|TRBV5-4|.|TRBJ1-6
TGTGCCAGCAGCTTGGGGGGCCAGAACTATAATTCACCCCTCCACTTT
CASSLGGQNYNSPLHF
>TRBD2|TRBV5-1|.|TRBJ2-3
TGCGCCAGCAGCTTGCTAGCGGGGGAAGGGACAGATACGCAGTATTTT
CASSLLAGEGTDTQYF
>TRBD1|TRBV30|.|TRBJ1-5
TGTGCCTGGAGCGGACAGGGTGATCAGCCCCAGCATTTT
CAWSGQGDQPQHF
>.|TRBV18|.|TRBJ1-1
TGTGCCAGCTCTACTTCAGGGGAGAGGAACACTGAAGCTTTCTTT
CASSTSGERNTEAFF
>.|TRBV30|.|TRBJ1-3
TGTGCCTGGAACAAGGGGGAATCTGGAAACACCATATATTTT
CAWNKGESGNTIYF
>TRBD2|TRBV9|.|TRBJ2-5
TGTGCCAGCAGCAAAGCGGGGGGCCCAGGAACCCAGTACTTC
CASSKAGGPGTQYF
>TRBD1|TRBV5-6|.|TRBJ1-3
TGTGCCAGCAGCACACAATGGGGCAGACAGGGGAGCTCTGGAAACACCATATATTTT
CASSTQWGRQGSSGNTIYF
>TRBD2|TRBV7-6|.|TRBJ2-2
TGTGCCAGCAGCTTAGGACTAGCGGGGGGGCCGGGCACCGGGGAGCTGTTTTTT
CASSLGLAGGPGTGELFF
>TRBD1|TRBV6-5|.|TRBJ1-2
TGTGCCAGCAGCCGACAGGGCGCCTATGGCTACACCTTC
CASSRQGAYGYTF
>.|TRBV15|few|TRBJ1-2
TGTGCCACCGCCCAGGGGCCCAACTATGGCTACACCTTC
CATAQGPNYGYTF
>.|TRBV5-1|.|TRBJ1-3
TGCGCCAGCAGCTTGGCCACGGGGGTTGGAAACACCATATATTTT
CASSLATGVGNTIYF
>TRBD1|TRBV15|.|TRBJ2-1
TGTGCCACCAGCAGAGATCGACAGGGTTACAATGAGCAGTTCTTC
CATSRDRQGYNEQFF
>.|TRBV7-9|.|TRBJ1-6
TGTGCCAGCAGCTCGGACCCGGGAAATTCACCCCTCCACTTT
CASSSDPGNSPLHF
>.|TRBV27|.|TRBJ2-7
TGTGCCAGCAGTTTGTGGCAGGGTACCTACGAGCAGTACTTC
CASSLWQGTYEQYF
>TRBD2|TRBV5-1|.|TRBJ2-3
TGCGCCAGCAGCTTCGGAGAGCGGGGGGGCTGGGATACGCAGTATTTT
CASSFGERGGWDTQYF